This record looks at one T cell receptor beta chain sequence and its context. These data originate in a study of blood T cell repertoires in COVID-19. As for the study in general: Researchers got acute and convalescent COVID-19 samples from the United States, Italy and Spain. Sources were T cells, B-cell-depleted T cells, or PBMCs; the material itself was cDNA or gDNA.

Participant age was about 18 to 89 years, and participants resided in fewer than 25 US areas. This table comes from immunoSEQ multiplex PCR, and its TCRdb copy is limited to in-frame clones, with some not included. The sample contains 200,000 to 250,000 clones, about 79% of which appear only once. J was trimmed by 3 bases and V by 1 base; bases with no gene match: 2. Germline V gives CDR1 SGHTA, CDR2 FQGNSA. The CDR3 extends over 15 amino acids. The material sequenced was PBMCs or T cells enriched from blood (not recorded which). The V gene is TRBV7-2, the J gene TRBJ1-3; 8 bases match TRBD1. The TCR sequence derives from a woman aged 60-70 years who had recovered from COVID-19. This chain's CDR3 is CASSLGQGFGNTIYF. The CDR3 DNA reads as TGTGCCAGCAGCTTAGGACAGGGGTTTGGAAACACCATATATTTT.